The TCR beta chain described here comes from a study of CDR3 diversity in severe acne (dated by TCRdb to the late 2010s). Deletion took 0 bases off V and 2 bases off J, with a span of 13 bases between the germline ends. The CDR3 goes from the cysteine to the phenylalanine over 17 residues. CDR3 DNA is the only sequence kept; it has 51 bases, read in frame from the first base. As encoded in the germline V gene, CDR1 is LGHNA while CDR2 is YSLEER. For this clonotype: Its antigen is unknown. No qualities accompany the bases; no much larger clone lies one base away.

The library was made by PCR. Sequencing used an Illumina HiSeq 2000. Using fastp at Q25 and MiXCR, TCRdb reprocessed the public reads and kept productive beta chains. Every distinct CDR3 protein forms one entry, paired with its most common genes and DNA. The sample yields roughly 100,000 distinct CDR3 sequences; 45% to 60% were counted once. The ten largest account for 9.5% to 15% of the sample. This clonotype was obtained from a male donor with acne. The V and J segments used are TRBV4-3 and TRBJ2-2; TRBD2 is a possible D gene, resting on 6 matching bases. The specimen was blood. The CDR3 here reads CASSQEPSVLNTGELFF. The DNA is as follows: TGCGCCAGCAGCCAAGAGCCTAGCGTGCTAAACACCGGGGAGCTGTTTTTT.